This T cell receptor beta chain was recovered during a study of blood T cell repertoires in COVID-19. Using immunoSEQ multiplex PCR, the repertoire was profiled, and TCRdb retains in-frame clones only, with some absent. The repertoire holds around 390,000 clones, with approximately 87% as singletons. There are 14 residues in the CDR3. The junction had 4 bases not matched to a gene; V was cut back by 2 bases and J by 9 bases. CDR1 is MDHEN and CDR2 is SYDVKM in the germline V gene. The sequencing input was PBMCs or T cells enriched from blood (not recorded which). The source of this sequence is a woman between 50 and 59 years old who had recovered from COVID-19. The chain joins TRBV28 to TRBJ1-6, with 7 bases aligning to TRBD1. The CDR3 protein is CASSLPRGTSPLHF. CDR3 DNA: TGTGCCAGCAGTTTACCCAGGGGGACTTCACCCCTCCACTTT.